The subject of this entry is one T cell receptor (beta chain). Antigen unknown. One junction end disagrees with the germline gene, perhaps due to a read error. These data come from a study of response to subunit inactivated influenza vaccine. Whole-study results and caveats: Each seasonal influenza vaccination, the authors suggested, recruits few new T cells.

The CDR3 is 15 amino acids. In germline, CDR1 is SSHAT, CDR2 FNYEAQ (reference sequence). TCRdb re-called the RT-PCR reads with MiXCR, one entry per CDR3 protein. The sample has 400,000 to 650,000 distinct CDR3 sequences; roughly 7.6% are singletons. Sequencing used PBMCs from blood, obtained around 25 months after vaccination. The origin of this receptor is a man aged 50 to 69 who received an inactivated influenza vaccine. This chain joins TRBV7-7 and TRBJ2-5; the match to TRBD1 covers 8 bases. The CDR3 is CASSLTQGAEETQYF. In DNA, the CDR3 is TGTGCTAGCAGCTTAACTCAGGGGGCCGAGGAGACCCAGTACTTC. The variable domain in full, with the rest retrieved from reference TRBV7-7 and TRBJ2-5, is GAGVSQSPRYKVTKRGQDVTLRCDPISSHATLYWYQQALGQGPEFLTYFNYEAQPDKSGLPSDRFSAERPEGSISTLTIQRTEQRDSAMYRCASSLTQGAEETQYFGPGTRLLVL.